One and the same sample provided the 2 T cell receptor beta chains below, sequenced in a study of spatial heterogeneity in lung cancer. Study-level results: Higher tumor mutation counts went along with higher counts of expanded intratumoral alpha and beta TCRs.

Their specific antigens are unknown. TCRdb reprocessed the 5' RACE reads with MiXCR, giving one entry per CDR3 protein. The data show approximately 18,000 distinct CDR3 sequences, with 5.5% to 6.5% seen just once and around a tenth held by the top ten. Sample time point: sample taken at primary tumor resection. Sequenced here: lung tumor tissue, sampled at surgery. Source of these receptors: a female donor with early-stage non-small cell lung cancer.

This clonotype was counted many times. As an off-target read in a library built for alpha chains, this beta chain has a frequency of little significance. The rearrangement links TRBV5-1 to TRBJ2-1; D is unresolved. Per germline, CDR1 SGHRS and CDR2 YFSETQ. Trimming removed 0 bases at V and 3 bases at J, with 4 bases between. The CDR3 extends over 13 amino acids. Here the CDR3 DNA reads TGCGCCAGCAGCTTGGACAGCTACAATGAGCAGTTCTTC. Translated, it gives CASSLDSYNEQFF.

There are many counts of this clonotype. Since it is a stray read in a library aimed at alpha chains, this beta chain has a size that is not meaningful. The genes are TRBV7-6 and TRBJ2-1, with D possibly matching TRBD2 (6 bases). This CDR3 comprises 15 residues. CDR1 is SGHVS and CDR2 is FNYEAQ in the germline V gene. Trimming removed 0 bases at V and 7 bases at J, with 13 bases between. The CDR3, as DNA: TGTGCCAGCAGCTTAGCCCATGGAGGGTTGAATGAGCAGTTCTTC. This gives the protein CASSLAHGGLNEQFF.